This entry describes one T cell receptor (beta chain). The target of this receptor is not known. No per-base quality is available; no much larger clone lies one base away. The TCR beta CDR3 regions were amplified from RNA transcripts. The TCR CDR3 was subjected to a first round of RT-PCR using the HTBI primer set and the Qiagen OneStep RT-PCR kit. Libraries were constructed in a second round of multiplex PCR, after which size selection and purification were performed. The libraries were sequenced on an Illumina HiSeq2000 using paired-end 100 bp reads. The study's processing was this. SOAPnuke was used to process the raw data, removing reads that contained adapters or uncalled bases, had a mean Phred below 15, or lacked an exact match to the constant primer or identifier. High-quality paired reads were merged with COPE v1.2.5, and unique nucleotide sequences were defined as clonotypes. MiTCR v1.1 was used to align the clonotypes against IMGT TRBV, TRBD and TRBJ reference segments. Only V-J combinations with frequency above 0.0001, covering about 99% of repertoires, were analysed. A TCS score was defined as the ratio between F50 (clonal expansion) and ExV (chaos), using BLOSUM62-based TCRdist between CDR3 peptides within each V-J. Welch's t-statistics and random forest reduced 450 to 600 V-J features to roughly 13, which were used in a naive Bayes classifier (R e1071). TCRdb's own reprocessing of the public reads used fastp at Q25 and MiXCR and kept productive beta chains. Identical CDR3 protein sequences are pooled into one entry, listed with their most common genes and DNA. These V and J calls rely on TCRdb rather than the paper's analysis. The sample contains about 210,000 distinct CDR3 sequences, about a sixth of them found a single time. About 45% of the sample goes to the ten largest clones.

This specimen belongs to a study of T cells in Graves' hyperthyroidism and ophthalmopathy (dated by TCRdb to about 2019). Describing the broader study: Peripheral blood samples were taken at initial diagnosis, before any treatment was given. To identify distinguishing TCR V-J signatures, a discovery cohort of about 100 patients was used, comprising 43 with Graves' ophthalmopathy and 57 with stable Graves' hyperthyroidism. Prospective prediction of ophthalmopathy was tested in an independent validation cohort consisting of some 20 hyperthyroidism patients and more than 15 patients who later progressed to ophthalmopathy. The approximately 98 discovery patients were randomly divided into training and test sets at a 7:3 ratio. Thyroid tissue and blood T-cell repertoires from over 5 Graves' hyperthyroidism patients were also compared in the study. After sampling, hyperthyroidism patients received methimazole starting at 30 mg daily, and ophthalmopathy patients received high-dose intravenous methylprednisolone. TCR Vbeta CDR3 sequencing of 120 to 150 peripheral blood samples (more than 40 ophthalmopathy, about 80 hyperthyroidism and approximately 17 progressor patients) is reported in the paper. The research as a whole found: Sample size was not statistically predetermined, and investigators were not blinded to group allocation. In validation, the model predicted progression to ophthalmopathy with roughly 70% sensitivity and approximately 72% specificity, a median of about 6.7 months before onset. Blood samples also contained most of the expanded thyroid clonotypes (frequency above 0.001), which suggests that blood repertoires may reflect thyroid immune responses. A model built on a 13 V-J signature distinguished ophthalmopathy from stable hyperthyroidism, reaching roughly 88% sensitivity and around 81% specificity in cross-validation and 80%/75% in testing.

A patient counted as having stable Graves' hyperthyroidism if no progression to ophthalmopathy occurred over 18 months of follow-up. The hyperthyroidism patients were between 18 and 65 years old and newly diagnosed, with a disease duration of less than 2 months. The study excluded patients with uncontrolled infections, other autoimmune diseases, pregnancy or lactation. Clinical symptoms, serum thyroxine and TRAb, thyroid ultrasound, and orbital computed tomography formed the basis for the diagnoses. Ficoll-Paque density gradient centrifugation was used to isolate PBMCs from about 10 ml of fresh peripheral blood. Total RNA was extracted with Trizol reagent, and quality was checked on an Agilent 2100 Bioanalyzer. The germline V gene (reference sequence) sets CDR1 to GTSNPN and CDR2 to SVGIG. Trimming takes 3 bases off V and 3 bases off J; junction bases not matched to a gene: 1. From the cysteine up to the phenylalanine, the CDR3 has a length of 12 residues. Only CDR3 DNA is held: 36 bases, read in frame from base 1.

The sequence came from a man aged 40-55 years with Graves' hyperthyroidism. The V gene is TRBV30 and the J gene is TRBJ2-7, with 8 bases in between that match TRBD1. Sequencing input: blood. The sequenced DNA is TGTGCCTGGAGCGGACAGGGCTACGAGCAGTACTTC. Translated, it reads CAWSGQGYEQYF.